The source of this T cell receptor beta chain is a study of blood T cell repertoires in COVID-19 (dated by TCRdb to 2019 to 2021). The study in broad terms: Collaborator samples came from the United States, Italy and Spain and covered acute and convalescent phases of COVID-19. The repertoires were released in a freely available public database intended as a resource for research on the immune response to SARS-CoV-2. Sample metadata almost always included a de-identified subject ID, COVID-19 status, age in years and sex. Where available, HLA class I and class II types were obtained from metadata supplied by the sample provider rather than from assay-based typing. Samples were obtained from the ongoing ImmuneRACE study (first 160 participants) and from 1,000 to 1,500 subjects provided by 6 global collaborators. Deeply sampled blood TCRbeta repertoires from subjects exposed to, actively infected with, or recovered from COVID-19 were included in the dataset. The prospective study material was composed of cDNA or gDNA derived from T cells, B-cell-depleted T cells, or PBMCs.

V loses 6 bases at its end and J loses 2 bases; junction bases beyond the gene matches: 4. CDR1 and CDR2, per the germline V gene, are MNHEY and SVGEGT. The CDR3 numbers 13 residues from cysteine through phenylalanine. Only the CDR3 portion is preserved as DNA: 39 bases, with reading frame beginning at the first base. Only a few counts were recorded for this clone. The specificity of this receptor is unknown. The input lacks base qualities; no much larger clone sits a single base away. The immunoSEQ Assay, a bias-controlled multiplex PCR, was used to amplify TCRbeta CDR3 regions from genomic DNA. The paper's processing steps were these. Nucleated cell counts per sample were estimated from amplification of reference gene primers within the assay. To quantify the absolute abundance of each unique TCRbeta CDR3 rearrangement, sequence reads were collapsed and filtered. For each sample, productive Simpson clonality was calculated as the square root of Simpson's diversity index across productive rearrangements. Held by TCRdb, this immuneACCESS table contains in-frame sequences only and omits some clones. Under half of the omission traces to an unresolved V gene where checked; the cause of the rest is unknown. V and J calls and clone size are copied from that table; D and trimming were computed from the DNA. The sample table contains about 180,000 clones; only one count was recorded for around 85% of them. The ten largest clonotypes hold 6.5% to 7.5% of the sample.

In Seattle, one collaborating source enrolled patients while the infection was active and tracked those patients longitudinally over the course of disease. Each collaborating institution followed its own protocols to collect whole blood in K2EDTA tubes. For TCRbeta analysis, collaborators shipped samples as frozen whole blood, isolated PBMCs, or DNA extracted from either of those sample types. The research as a whole found: The quantity of clinical and demographic metadata differed by source and by participant and was supplied without curation.

The receptor comes from a man older than 75 with COVID-19, enrolled during active disease. Sample: peripheral blood. The V and J segments used are TRBV6-2 or TRBV6-3 and TRBJ2-7, with 7 middle bases fitting TRBD2. The CDR3 has the sequence CASSLGLAYEQYF. The DNA sequence is as follows: TGTGCCAGCAGCTTAGGACTAGCCTACGAGCAGTACTTC.